Detailed here is one T cell receptor (beta chain). Its matching antigen is unknown. The data belong to a study of CD8 T cells in ankylosing spondylitis. Findings and caveats of the study: Past studies reported some motif variants in reactive arthritis synovial fluid and blood. A TCR beta motif made of roughly eight highly homologous variants seemed typical of ankylosing spondylitis blood. Disease-linked clones, CD8+, were relatively rare in peripheral blood.

V was shortened by 7 bases and J by 6 bases, with 13 bases between the two germline ends. The CDR3 has 12 amino acids. Germline V CDR1 and CDR2: SNHLY, FYNNEI. Making the TCR beta libraries involved quantitative 5'-RACE with molecular barcodes. Each CDR3 protein gets one entry after TCRdb re-called the 5' RACE reads with MiXCR. The sample lists under 550,000 distinct CDR3 sequences; 25% to 30% were seen once. The gene calls are TRBV2 and TRBJ2-7, with unresolved D. Source material: blood, either unsorted or a sorted T cell fraction (not recorded which). This clonotype was sampled from a male donor with ankylosing spondylitis. CDR3 sequence reads: CASMSIRLEQYF. The CDR3 nucleotides are TGTGCCAGCATGTCAATTAGACTCGAGCAGTACTTC.